What follows describes a single T cell receptor (beta chain). The target of this receptor is not known. No base-level quality is on record; no much larger clone is a single base apart. These data belong to a study of OX40 agonist ivuxolimab in advanced cancers. Some background on the complete study: Ivuxolimab was a fully human IgG2 agonistic monoclonal antibody targeting the costimulatory receptor OX40 (CD134). Intravenous ivuxolimab was administered to patients every 2 weeks at six dose levels: 0.01, 0.1, 0.3, 1.5, 3 and 10 mg/kg. Among the approximately 50 dose-escalation patients, around 19 had hepatocellular carcinoma, approximately 15 melanoma, 9 renal cell carcinoma and 9 head and neck cancer. A male proportion of nearly 85% and a mean age of roughly 55 years, ranging from about 20 to 85, were recorded for the dose-escalation cohort. Patients were allowed to have had prior anti-PD-1, anti-PD-L1 or anti-CTLA-4 therapy, and 30% to 40% of the dose-escalation patients had previously received checkpoint inhibitors. Partial responses were achieved by three dose-escalation patients, of whom one had hepatocellular carcinoma and two had cutaneous melanoma. The point of sequencing TCRbeta in the periphery was to test whether ivuxolimab changed TCR sequence diversity and drove clonal T-cell expansion. The paper describes the monotherapy dose-escalation part (N ≈ 50 patients) of the phase I trial of ivuxolimab.

Genomic DNA was extracted from sorted cells for sequencing of the TCRbeta CDR3 region. The immunoSEQ Assay was used to sequence the TCRbeta CDR3 regions. The immuneACCESS repertoire file appears here via TCRdb, limited to in-frame rearrangements. These files lack a portion of the clones; in checked studies, under half of the deficit traces to unresolved V genes, and the cause of the others is not known. For this sample the table gives some 80,000 clones, of which around 94% were detected only once. Around 21% of the sample comes from the top ten. The trial excluded patients who had a history of autoimmune disease or were on systemic immunosuppression. Peripheral blood for TCR sequencing was collected from all dose cohorts at baseline, on cycle 4 day 1, and on cycle 7 day 1. Samples were obtained from an open-label, multicenter, first-in-human phase I dose-escalation trial of ivuxolimab. The trial enrolled adults with locally advanced or metastatic head and neck squamous cell, hepatocellular, melanoma or renal cell carcinoma. Before TCR sequencing, CD4+ T cells and CD8+ T cells were sorted from peripheral blood as separate populations.

From cysteine to phenylalanine, the CDR3 is 15 amino acids long. The kept DNA is CDR3 alone, 45 bases in frame from the first base. CDR1 and CDR2 were assigned from the germline V gene (reference sequence) as MNHEY and SMNVEV. V is reduced by 4 bases and J by 1 base, leaving a spacing of 13 bases between them. The study at large found these results: After ivuxolimab, CD8+ T cells had more expanded clones than CD4+ T cells on average. Clonal expansion of both CD4+ and CD8+ blood T cells was observed from baseline to week 6 at doses 0.1 to 3.0 mg/kg. Low levels of normalized T-cell clonal expansion were also seen in some patients who did not respond. Which antigens the clonally expanded peripheral T cells were specific for was not determined. In partial responders in the 0.1-3.0 mg/kg groups, normalized peripheral clonal expansion was found to be among the lowest, especially among CD8+ T cells.

This chain is built from TRBV27 and TRBJ1-1; TRBD1 is a possible D gene, resting on 6 matching bases. The sample in question was CD4+ or CD8+ T cells sorted from blood, obtained in a trial of the OX40 agonist ivuxolimab. This receptor was taken from an adult with an advanced solid tumor such as melanoma, head and neck, liver or kidney cancer. The encoded CDR3 is CASSSEGVRNTEAFF. Read as DNA, the sequence is TGTGCCAGCAGTTCCGAGGGGGTAAGGAACACTGAAGCTTTCTTT.